The rows below give T cell receptor beta chains drawn from one sample of a study of T cells in Graves' hyperthyroidism and ophthalmopathy. TCRdb reprocessed the multiplex PCR reads with MiXCR, giving one entry per CDR3 protein. Of around 100,000 distinct CDR3 sequences listed, about 45% are singletons. The sample comprised blood. The origin of the receptors is a man aged 35-49 years with Graves' hyperthyroidism. Both conserved end residues are part of each CDR3. Rows give clone size only sometimes, using once, few, many, or a class for an expanded clone.

. TRBJ2-7 TRBV2 CAGSKDRTYERYF
. TRBJ2-1 TRBV6-5 CASSYVPGGVYNEQFF
many TRBJ1-1 TRBV12-3/TRBV12-4 CASSRNRGLRAFF
few TRBJ2-1 TRBV6-2/TRBV6-3 CASSLSEVSYNEQFF
. TRBJ2-5 TRBV25-1 CASSESTSGSQETQYF
. TRBJ1-1 TRBV25-1 CASSARGYAPMYEAFF
. TRBJ1-2 TRBV7-2 CASSLARGGGDGYTF
. TRBJ2-2 TRBV6-4 CASSDSGISGELFF
. TRBJ2-1 TRBV7-6 CASSPQAGVYNEQFF
many TRBJ2-2 TRBV6-4 CASRTGTENTGELFF
many TRBJ2-1 TRBV4-1 CASSQFNGSSYNEQFF
. TRBJ2-7 TRBV7-4 CASSLAASGGRNYEQYF
many TRBJ1-1 TRBV20-1 CSARRGGGEAFF
many TRBJ2-1 TRBV7-9 CASGVTGEAYNEQFF
many TRBJ2-5 TRBV25-1 CASSDSGTIQETQYF
. TRBJ1-5 TRBV11-1 CASSSGGGYQPQHF
many TRBJ1-3 TRBV2 CASSRTGFGNTIYF
. TRBJ1-4 TRBV29-1 CSVASLRGSNERLFF
. TRBJ2-7 TRBV9 CASSVEGTGKDEQYF
. TRBJ2-1 TRBV10-3 CATGLAGSNEQFF
. TRBJ1-2 TRBV2 CASSEAGDGVNGYTF
many TRBJ2-1 TRBV20-1 CSAESGLAGDYNEQFF
many TRBJ2-1 TRBV7-9 CASSLALAGENEQFF
. TRBJ2-6 TRBV15 CATSSLTGTSGANVLTF
. TRBJ1-1 TRBV10-1 CASSPGMNTEAFF
many TRBJ2-1 TRBV2 CASSDGLAGGTYNEQFF
. TRBJ2-7 TRBV24-1 CATSDRREVHEQYF
. TRBJ2-1 TRBV29-1 CSAQRESGGPYNEQFF
many TRBJ1-2 TRBV29-1 CSVEKGAIPLLSGYTF
. TRBJ2-1 TRBV28 CASKLRGPYNEQFF
. TRBJ1-3 TRBV25-1 CASSALQGAAGNTICF
many TRBJ2-5 TRBV6-2/TRBV6-3 CASSPTNRGGETQYF